This T cell receptor (beta chain) emerged from a study of blood T cell repertoires in COVID-19. Study-wide context: From the United States, Italy and Spain came samples of acute and convalescent COVID-19.

Germline-derived CDR1 and CDR2 are SGHNT and YYREEE (reference sequence). The CDR3 totals 15 residues. V lost 2 bases and J lost 0; bases outside the gene matches: 3. Sequencing was performed with immunoSEQ multiplex PCR; in TCRdb, only in-frame clones are kept and a portion is missing. Of 20,000 to 25,000 clones listed, approximately 92% are singletons. Sequencing input: peripheral blood. The sequence derives from a human donor in a cohort sampled during active COVID-19. The rearrangement links TRBV5-4 to TRBJ2-3; 7 nucleotides agree with TRBD1. DNA of the CDR3: TGTGCCAGCAGCTTTGAGGGGGCTAGCACAGATACGCAGTATTTT. Translation gives CASSFEGASTDTQYF.